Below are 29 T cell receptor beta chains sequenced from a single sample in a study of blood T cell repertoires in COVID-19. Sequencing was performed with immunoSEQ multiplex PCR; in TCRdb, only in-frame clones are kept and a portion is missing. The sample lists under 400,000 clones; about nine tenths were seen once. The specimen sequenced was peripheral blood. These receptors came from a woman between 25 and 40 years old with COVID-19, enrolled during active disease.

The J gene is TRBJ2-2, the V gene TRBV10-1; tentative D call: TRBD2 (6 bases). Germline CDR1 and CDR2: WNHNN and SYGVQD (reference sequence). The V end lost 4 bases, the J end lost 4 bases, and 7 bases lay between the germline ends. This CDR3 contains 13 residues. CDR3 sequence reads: CASSVGGTGELFF. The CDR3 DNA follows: TGCGCCAGCAGTGTGGGGGGCACCGGGGAGCTGTTTTTT.

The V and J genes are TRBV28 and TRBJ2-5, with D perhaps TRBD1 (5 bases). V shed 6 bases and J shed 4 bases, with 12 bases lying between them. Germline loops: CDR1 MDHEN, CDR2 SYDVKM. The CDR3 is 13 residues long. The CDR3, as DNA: TGTGCCAGCAGCCCAGGGCTGGGAGAGACCCAGTACTTC. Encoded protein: CASSPGLGETQYF.

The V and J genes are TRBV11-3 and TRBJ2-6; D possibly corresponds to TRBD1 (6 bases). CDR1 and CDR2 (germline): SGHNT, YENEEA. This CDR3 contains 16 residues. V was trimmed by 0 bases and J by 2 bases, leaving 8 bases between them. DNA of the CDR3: TGTGCCAGCAGCTTAGATCAGGGGCCTGGGGCCAACGTCCTGACTTTC. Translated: CASSLDQGPGANVLTF.

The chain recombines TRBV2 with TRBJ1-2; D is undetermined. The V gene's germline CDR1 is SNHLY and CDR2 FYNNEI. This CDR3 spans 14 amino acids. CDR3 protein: CAKQALRFTYGYTF. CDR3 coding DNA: TGTGCAAAGCAGGCCCTACGTTTCACCTATGGCTACACCTTC. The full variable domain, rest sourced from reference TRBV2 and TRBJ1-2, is EPEVTQTPSHQVTQMGQEVILRCVPISNHLYFYWYRQILGQKVEFLVSFYNNEISEKSEIFDDQFSVERPDGSNFTLKIRSTKLEDSAMYFCAKQALRFTYGYTFGSGTRLTVV.

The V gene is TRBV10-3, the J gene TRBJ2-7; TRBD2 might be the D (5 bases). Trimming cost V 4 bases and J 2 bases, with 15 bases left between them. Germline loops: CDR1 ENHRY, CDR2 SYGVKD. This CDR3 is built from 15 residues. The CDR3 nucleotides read TGTGCCATCAGTGGCCCCCCCGGGGAAACCTACGAGCAGTACTTC. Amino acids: CAISGPPGETYEQYF.

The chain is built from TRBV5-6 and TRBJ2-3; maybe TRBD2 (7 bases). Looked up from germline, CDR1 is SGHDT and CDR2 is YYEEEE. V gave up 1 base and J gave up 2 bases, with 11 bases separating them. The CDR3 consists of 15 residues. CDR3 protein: CASSLPGGPTDTQYF. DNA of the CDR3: TGTGCCAGCAGCTTGCCGGGGGGCCCCACAGATACGCAGTATTTT.

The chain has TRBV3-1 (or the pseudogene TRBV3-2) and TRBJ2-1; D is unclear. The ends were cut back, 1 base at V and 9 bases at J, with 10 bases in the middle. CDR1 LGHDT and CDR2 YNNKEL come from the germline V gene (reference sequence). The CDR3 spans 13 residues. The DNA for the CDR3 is TGTGCCAGCAGCCAAGTTGAGGTAGGTGAGCAGTTCTTC. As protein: CASSQVEVGEQFF.

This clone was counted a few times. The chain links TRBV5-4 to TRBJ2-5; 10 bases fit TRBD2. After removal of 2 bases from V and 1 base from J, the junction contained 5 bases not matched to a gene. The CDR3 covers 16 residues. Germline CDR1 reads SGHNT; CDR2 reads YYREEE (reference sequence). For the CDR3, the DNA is TGTGCCAGCAGCTTACGGCTAGCGGGGGTCCAAGAGACCCAGTACTTC. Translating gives CASSLRLAGVQETQYF.

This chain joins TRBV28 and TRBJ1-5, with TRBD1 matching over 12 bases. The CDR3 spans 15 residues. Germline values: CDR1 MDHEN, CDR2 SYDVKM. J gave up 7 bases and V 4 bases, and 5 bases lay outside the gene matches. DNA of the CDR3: TGTGCCAGCAGTTGGGGACAGGGGGCGGGACAGCCCCAGCATTTT. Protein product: CASSWGQGAGQPQHF. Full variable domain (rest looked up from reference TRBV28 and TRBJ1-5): DVKVTQSSRYLVKRTGEKVFLECVQDMDHENMFWYRQDPGLGLRLIYFSYDVKMKEKGDIPEGYSVSREKKERFSLILESASTNQTSMYLCASSWGQGAGQPQHFGDGTRLSIL.

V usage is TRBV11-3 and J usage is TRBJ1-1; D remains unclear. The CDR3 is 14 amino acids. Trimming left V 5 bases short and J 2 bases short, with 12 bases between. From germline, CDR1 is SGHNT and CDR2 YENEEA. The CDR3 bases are TGTGCCAGCAGCCGGAATTCGGGAAACACTGAAGCTTTCTTT. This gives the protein CASSRNSGNTEAFF. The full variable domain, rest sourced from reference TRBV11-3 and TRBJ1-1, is EAGVVQSPRYKIIEKKQPVAFWCNPISGHNTLYWYLQNLGQGPELLIRYENEEAVDDSQLPKDRFSAERLKGVDSTLKIQPAELGDSAVYLCASSRNSGNTEAFFGQGTRLTVV.

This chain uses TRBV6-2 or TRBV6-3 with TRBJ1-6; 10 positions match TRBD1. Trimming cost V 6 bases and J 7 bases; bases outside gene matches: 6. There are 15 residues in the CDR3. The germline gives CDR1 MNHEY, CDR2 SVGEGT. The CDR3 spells CASSGTGVKNSPLHF. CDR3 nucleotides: TGTGCCAGCAGCGGGACAGGGGTTAAAAATTCACCCCTCCACTTT.

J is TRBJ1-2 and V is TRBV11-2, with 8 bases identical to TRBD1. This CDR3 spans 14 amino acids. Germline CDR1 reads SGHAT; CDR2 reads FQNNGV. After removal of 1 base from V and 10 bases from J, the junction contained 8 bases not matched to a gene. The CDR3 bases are TGTGCCAGCAGCTTAGTACAGGGGGATTGGGACTACACCTTC. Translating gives CASSLVQGDWDYTF.

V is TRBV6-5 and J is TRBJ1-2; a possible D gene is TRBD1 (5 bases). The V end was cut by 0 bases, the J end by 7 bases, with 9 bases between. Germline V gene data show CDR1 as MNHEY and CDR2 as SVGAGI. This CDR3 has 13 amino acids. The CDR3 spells CASSYSGVVGYTF. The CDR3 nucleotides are TGTGCCAGCAGTTACTCAGGGGTTGTTGGCTACACCTTC.

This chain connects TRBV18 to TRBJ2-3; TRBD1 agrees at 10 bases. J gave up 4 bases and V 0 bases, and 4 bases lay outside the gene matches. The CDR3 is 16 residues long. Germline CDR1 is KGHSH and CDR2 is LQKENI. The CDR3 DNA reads TGTGCCAGCTCACCACCGCGACAGGGGGCGGCAGATACGCAGTATTTT. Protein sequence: CASSPPRQGAADTQYF.

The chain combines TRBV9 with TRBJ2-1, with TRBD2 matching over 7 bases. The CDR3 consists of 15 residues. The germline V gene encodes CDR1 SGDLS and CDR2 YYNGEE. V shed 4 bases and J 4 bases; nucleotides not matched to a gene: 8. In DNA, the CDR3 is TGTGCCAGCAGCCCCAGCGGGGACCCATACAATGAGCAGTTCTTC. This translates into CASSPSGDPYNEQFF.

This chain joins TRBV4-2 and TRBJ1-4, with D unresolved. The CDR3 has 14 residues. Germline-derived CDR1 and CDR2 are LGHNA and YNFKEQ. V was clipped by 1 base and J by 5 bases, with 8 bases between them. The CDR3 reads CASSQAAENEKLFF. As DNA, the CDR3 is TGTGCCAGCAGCCAAGCGGCGGAAAATGAAAAACTGTTTTTT.

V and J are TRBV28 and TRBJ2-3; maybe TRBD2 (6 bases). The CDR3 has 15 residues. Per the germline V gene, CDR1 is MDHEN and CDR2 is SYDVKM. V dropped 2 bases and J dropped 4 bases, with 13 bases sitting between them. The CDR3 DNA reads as TGTGCCAGCAGTTTAAGTGGGGGGATCCCAGATACGCAGTATTTT. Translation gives CASSLSGGIPDTQYF.

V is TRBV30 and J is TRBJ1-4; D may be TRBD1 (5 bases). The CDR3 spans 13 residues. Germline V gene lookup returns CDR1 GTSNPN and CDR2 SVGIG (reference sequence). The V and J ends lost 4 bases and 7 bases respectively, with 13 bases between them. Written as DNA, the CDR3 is TGTGCCTGGAACAGGAACGTAGTTGAAAAACTGTTTTTT. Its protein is CAWNRNVVEKLFF.

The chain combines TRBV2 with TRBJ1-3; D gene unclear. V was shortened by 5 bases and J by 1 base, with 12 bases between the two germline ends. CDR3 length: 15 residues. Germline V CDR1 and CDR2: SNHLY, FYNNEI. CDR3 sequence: CASSLNGLSGNTIYF. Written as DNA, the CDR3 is TGTGCCAGCAGTCTTAATGGACTTTCTGGAAACACCATATATTTT. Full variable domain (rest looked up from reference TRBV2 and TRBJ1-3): EPEVTQTPSHQVTQMGQEVILRCVPISNHLYFYWYRQILGQKVEFLVSFYNNEISEKSEIFDDQFSVERPDGSNFTLKIRSTKLEDSAMYFCASSLNGLSGNTIYFGEGSWLTVV.

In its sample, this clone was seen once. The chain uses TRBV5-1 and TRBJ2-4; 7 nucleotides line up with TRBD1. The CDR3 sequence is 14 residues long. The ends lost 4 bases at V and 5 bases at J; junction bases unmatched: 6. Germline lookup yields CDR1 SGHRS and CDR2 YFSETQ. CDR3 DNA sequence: TGCGCCAGCAGCCCCGGGACAGTCGAAAACATTCAGTACTTC. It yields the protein CASSPGTVENIQYF.

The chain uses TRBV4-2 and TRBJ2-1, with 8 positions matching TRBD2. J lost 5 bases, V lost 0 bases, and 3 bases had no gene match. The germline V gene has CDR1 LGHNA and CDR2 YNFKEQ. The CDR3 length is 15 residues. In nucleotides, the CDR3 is TGTGCCAGCAGCCAAGAAGGACTAGCAGACAATGAGCAGTTCTTC. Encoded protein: CASSQEGLADNEQFF.

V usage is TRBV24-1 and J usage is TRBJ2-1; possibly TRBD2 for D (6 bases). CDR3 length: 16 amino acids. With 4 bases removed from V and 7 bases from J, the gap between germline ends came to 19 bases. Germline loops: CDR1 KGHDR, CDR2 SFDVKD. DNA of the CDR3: TGTGCCACCAGTGAAGCTGGGGACTTATCCGGGAATGAGCAGTTCTTC. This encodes CATSEAGDLSGNEQFF.

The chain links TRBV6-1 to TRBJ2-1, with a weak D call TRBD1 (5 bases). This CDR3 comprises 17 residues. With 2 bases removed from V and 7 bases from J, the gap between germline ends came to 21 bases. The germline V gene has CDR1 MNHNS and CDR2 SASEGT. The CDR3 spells CASSEQSIGVWSNEQFF. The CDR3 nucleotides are TGTGCCAGCAGTGAACAGTCTATAGGGGTTTGGTCGAATGAGCAGTTCTTC.

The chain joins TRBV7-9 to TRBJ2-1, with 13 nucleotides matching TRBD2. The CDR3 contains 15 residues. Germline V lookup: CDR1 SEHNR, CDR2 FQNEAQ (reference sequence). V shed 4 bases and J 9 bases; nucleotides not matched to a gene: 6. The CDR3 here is CASSWTSGGPREQFF. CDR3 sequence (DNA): TGTGCCAGCAGCTGGACTAGCGGGGGCCCTCGTGAGCAGTTCTTC.

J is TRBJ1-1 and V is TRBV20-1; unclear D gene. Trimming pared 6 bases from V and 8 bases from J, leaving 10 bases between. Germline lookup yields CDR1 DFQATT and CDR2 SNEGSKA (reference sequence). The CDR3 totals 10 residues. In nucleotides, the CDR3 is TGCAGTGCCCTGCTCAGGGAAGCTTTCTTT. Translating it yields CSALLREAFF.

The CDR3 reads CASSQVPGLNGEKLFF. DNA of the CDR3: TGCGCCAGCAGCCAAGTACCTGGCCTAAACGGGGAAAAACTGTTTTTT. The genes are TRBV4-1 and TRBJ1-4, with unresolved D. CDR3 length: 16 amino acids. V was shortened by 1 base and J by 8 bases, with 17 bases between the two germline ends. Germline CDR1 is MGHRA and CDR2 is YSYEKL.

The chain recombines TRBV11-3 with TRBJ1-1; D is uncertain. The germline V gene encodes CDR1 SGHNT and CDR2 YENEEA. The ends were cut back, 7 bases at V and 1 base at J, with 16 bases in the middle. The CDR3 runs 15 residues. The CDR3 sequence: CASTPGWAGNTEAFF. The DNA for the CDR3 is TGTGCCAGCACCCCGGGGTGGGCAGGGAACACTGAAGCTTTCTTT. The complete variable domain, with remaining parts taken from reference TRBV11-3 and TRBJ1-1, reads EAGVVQSPRYKIIEKKQPVAFWCNPISGHNTLYWYLQNLGQGPELLIRYENEEAVDDSQLPKDRFSAERLKGVDSTLKIQPAELGDSAVYLCASTPGWAGNTEAFFGQGTRLTVV.

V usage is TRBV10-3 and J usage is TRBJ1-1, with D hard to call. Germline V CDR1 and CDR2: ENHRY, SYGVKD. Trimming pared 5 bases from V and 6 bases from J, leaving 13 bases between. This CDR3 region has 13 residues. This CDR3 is CAISSDKEAEAFF. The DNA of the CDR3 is TGTGCCATCAGTTCCGATAAGGAGGCTGAAGCTTTCTTT.

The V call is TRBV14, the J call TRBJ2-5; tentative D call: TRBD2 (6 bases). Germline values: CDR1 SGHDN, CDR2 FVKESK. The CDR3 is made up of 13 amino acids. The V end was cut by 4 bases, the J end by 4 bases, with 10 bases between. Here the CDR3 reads CASSPGLLETQYF. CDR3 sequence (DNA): TGTGCCAGCAGCCCGGGACTCTTAGAGACCCAGTACTTC.